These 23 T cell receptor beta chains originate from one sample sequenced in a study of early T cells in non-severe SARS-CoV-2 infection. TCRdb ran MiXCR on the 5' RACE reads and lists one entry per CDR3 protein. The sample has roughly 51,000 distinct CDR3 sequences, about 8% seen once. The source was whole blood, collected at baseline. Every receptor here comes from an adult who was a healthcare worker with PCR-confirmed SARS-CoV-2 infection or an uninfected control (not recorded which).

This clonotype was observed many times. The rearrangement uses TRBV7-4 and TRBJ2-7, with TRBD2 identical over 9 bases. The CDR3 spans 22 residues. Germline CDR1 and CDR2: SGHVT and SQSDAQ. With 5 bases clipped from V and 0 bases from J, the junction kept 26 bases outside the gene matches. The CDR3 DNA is TGTGCCAGCAGCCCGTGCCGCCCGACCGTAGCGGGAGTTTTGTGGGACTCCTACGAGCAGTACTTC. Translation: CASSPCRPTVAGVLWDSYEQYF.

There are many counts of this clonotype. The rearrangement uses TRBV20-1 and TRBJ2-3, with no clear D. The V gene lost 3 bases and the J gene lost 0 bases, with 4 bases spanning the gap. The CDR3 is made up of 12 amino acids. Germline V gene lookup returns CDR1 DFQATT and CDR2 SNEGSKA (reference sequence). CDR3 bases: TGCAGTGCTAGTGACAGCACAGATACGCAGTATTTT. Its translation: CSASDSTDTQYF.

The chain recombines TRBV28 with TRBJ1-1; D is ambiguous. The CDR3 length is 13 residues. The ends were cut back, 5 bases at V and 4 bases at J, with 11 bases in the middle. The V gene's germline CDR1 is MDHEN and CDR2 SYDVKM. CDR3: CASSPPRATEAFF. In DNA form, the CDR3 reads TGTGCCAGCAGTCCTCCCCGGGCCACTGAAGCTTTCTTT. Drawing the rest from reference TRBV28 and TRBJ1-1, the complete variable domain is DVKVTQSSRYLVKRTGEKVFLECVQDMDHENMFWYRQDPGLGLRLIYFSYDVKMKEKGDIPEGYSVSREKKERFSLILESASTNQTSMYLCASSPPRATEAFFGQGTRLTVV.

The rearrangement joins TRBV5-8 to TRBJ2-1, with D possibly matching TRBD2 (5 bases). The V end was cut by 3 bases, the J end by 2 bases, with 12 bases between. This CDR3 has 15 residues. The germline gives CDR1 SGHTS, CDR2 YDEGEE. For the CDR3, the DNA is TGTGCCAGCAGCTCCCGATGGGAGCCCTACAATGAGCAGTTCTTC. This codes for CASSSRWEPYNEQFF.

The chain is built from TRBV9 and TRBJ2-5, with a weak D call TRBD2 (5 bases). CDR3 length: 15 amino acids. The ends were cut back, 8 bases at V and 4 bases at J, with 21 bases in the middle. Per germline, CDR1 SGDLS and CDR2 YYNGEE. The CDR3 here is CASSRLALGRETQYF. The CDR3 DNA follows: TGTGCCAGTTCGCGGCTAGCATTGGGTCGAGAGACCCAGTACTTC.

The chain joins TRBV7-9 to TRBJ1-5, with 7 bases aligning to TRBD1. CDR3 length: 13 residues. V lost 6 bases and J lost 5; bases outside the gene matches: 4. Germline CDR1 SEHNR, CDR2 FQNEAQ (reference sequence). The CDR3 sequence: CASSQGDYQPQHF. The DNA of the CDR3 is TGTGCCAGCAGTCAGGGGGACTATCAGCCCCAGCATTTT.

The CDR3 DNA is TGTGCCAGCCGGGACAGGGATAGTTCACCCCTCCACTTT. It is translated as CASRDRDSSPLHF. This chain links TRBV2 with TRBJ1-6; 9 bases agree with TRBD1. The CDR3 consists of 13 residues. The junction had 5 bases not matched to a gene; V was cut back by 8 bases and J by 9 bases. Per germline, CDR1 SNHLY and CDR2 FYNNEI.

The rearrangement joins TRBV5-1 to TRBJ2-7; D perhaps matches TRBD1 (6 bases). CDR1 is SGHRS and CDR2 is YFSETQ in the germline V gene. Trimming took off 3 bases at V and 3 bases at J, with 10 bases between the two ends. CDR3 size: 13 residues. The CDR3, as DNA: TGCGCCAGCAGCTGGACAGAAGGCTACGAGCAGTACTTC. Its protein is CASSWTEGYEQYF.

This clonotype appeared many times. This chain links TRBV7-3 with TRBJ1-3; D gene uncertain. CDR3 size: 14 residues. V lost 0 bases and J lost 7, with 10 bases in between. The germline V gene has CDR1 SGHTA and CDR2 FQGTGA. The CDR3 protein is CASSLTAFGNTIYF. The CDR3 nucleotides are TGTGCCAGCAGCTTAACAGCTTTCGGGAACACCATATATTTT.

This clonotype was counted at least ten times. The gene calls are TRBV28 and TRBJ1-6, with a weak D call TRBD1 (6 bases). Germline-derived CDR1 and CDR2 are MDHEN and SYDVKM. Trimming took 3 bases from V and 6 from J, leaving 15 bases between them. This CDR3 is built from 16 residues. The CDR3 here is CASSLTGLTINSPLHF. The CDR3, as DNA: TGTGCCAGCAGTTTGACAGGACTAACAATTAATTCACCCCTCCACTTT. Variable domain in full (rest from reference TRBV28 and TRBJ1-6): DVKVTQSSRYLVKRTGEKVFLECVQDMDHENMFWYRQDPGLGLRLIYFSYDVKMKEKGDIPEGYSVSREKKERFSLILESASTNQTSMYLCASSLTGLTINSPLHFGNGTRLTVT.

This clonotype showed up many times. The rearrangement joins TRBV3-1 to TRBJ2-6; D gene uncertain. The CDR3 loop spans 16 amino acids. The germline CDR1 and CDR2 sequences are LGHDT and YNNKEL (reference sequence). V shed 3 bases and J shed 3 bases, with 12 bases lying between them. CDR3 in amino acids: CASSQYHLVGANVLTF. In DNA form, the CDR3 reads TGTGCCAGCAGCCAGTACCACCTTGTTGGGGCCAACGTCCTGACTTTC.

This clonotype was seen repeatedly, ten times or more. The CDR3 reads CASSPDGSYEQYF. In DNA, the CDR3 is TGTGCCAGCAGTCCGGACGGCTCCTACGAGCAGTACTTC. V and J are TRBV12-3 or TRBV12-4 and TRBJ2-7; D remains ambiguous. The germline V and J ends were trimmed by 5 bases and 0 bases, with 8 bases remaining between them. The CDR3 covers 13 residues.

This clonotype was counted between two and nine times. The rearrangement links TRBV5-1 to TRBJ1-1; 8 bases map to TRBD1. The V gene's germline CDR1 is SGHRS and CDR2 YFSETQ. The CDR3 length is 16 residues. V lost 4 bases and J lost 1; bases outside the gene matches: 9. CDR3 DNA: TGCGCCAGCAGCATACAGGGCGGACAGGGGAACACTGAAGCTTTCTTT. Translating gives CASSIQGGQGNTEAFF. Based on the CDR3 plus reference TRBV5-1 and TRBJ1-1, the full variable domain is KAGVTQTPRYLIKTRGQQVTLSCSPISGHRSVSWYQQTPGQGLQFLFEYFSETQRNKGNFPGRFSGRQFSNSRSEMNVSTLELGDSALYLCASSIQGGQGNTEAFFGQGTRLTVV.

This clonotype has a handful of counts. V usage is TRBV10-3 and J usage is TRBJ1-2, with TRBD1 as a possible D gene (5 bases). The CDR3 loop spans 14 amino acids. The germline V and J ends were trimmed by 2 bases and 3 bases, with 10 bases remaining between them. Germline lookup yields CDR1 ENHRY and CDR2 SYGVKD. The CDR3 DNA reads TGTGCCATCAGTGAGGGCAGGGCGGACTATGGCTACACCTTC. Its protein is CAISEGRADYGYTF.

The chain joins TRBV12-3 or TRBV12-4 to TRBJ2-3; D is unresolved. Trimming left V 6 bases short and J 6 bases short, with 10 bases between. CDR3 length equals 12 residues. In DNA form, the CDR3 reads TGTGCCAGCAGCCGCCTGGGGGATACGCAGTATTTT. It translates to CASSRLGDTQYF.

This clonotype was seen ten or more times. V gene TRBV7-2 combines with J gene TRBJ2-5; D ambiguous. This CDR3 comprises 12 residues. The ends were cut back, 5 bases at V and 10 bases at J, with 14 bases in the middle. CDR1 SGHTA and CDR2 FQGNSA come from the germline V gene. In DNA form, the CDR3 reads TGTGCCAGCAGCCAGAGGCCCCCGGGCCAGTACTTC. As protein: CASSQRPPGQYF.

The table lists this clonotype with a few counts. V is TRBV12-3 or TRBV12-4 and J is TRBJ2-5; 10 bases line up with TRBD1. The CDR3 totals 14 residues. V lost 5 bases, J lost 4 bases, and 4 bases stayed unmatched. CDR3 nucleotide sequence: TGTGCCAGCAGTCTCCGACAGGGGGCAGAGACCCAGTACTTC. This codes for CASSLRQGAETQYF.

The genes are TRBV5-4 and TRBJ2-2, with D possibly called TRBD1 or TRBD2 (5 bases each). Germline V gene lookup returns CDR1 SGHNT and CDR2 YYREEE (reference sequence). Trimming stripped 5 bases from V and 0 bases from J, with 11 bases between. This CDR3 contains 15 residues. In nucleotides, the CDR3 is TGTGCCAGCAGGATCGGGACCACGAACACCGGGGAGCTGTTTTTT. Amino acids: CASRIGTTNTGELFF.

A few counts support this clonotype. The CDR3 is CASSYSWTASYEQYF. Written as DNA, the CDR3 is TGTGCCAGCAGTTACTCCTGGACAGCCTCCTACGAGCAGTACTTC. This chain joins TRBV6-6 and TRBJ2-7; D possibly corresponds to TRBD1 (6 bases). Germline lookup yields CDR1 MNHNY and CDR2 SVGAGI (reference sequence). The germline V and J ends were trimmed by 0 bases and 0 bases, with 9 bases remaining between them. This CDR3 contains 15 residues.

The CDR3 bases are TGTGCCAGCGGTAGGGGGGCTTTAACTTCCTACGAGCAGTACTTC. Protein sequence: CASGRGALTSYEQYF. The chain links TRBV27 to TRBJ2-7; either TRBD1 or TRBD2 may fit D (6 bases each). The germline V gene encodes CDR1 MNHEY and CDR2 SMNVEV (reference sequence). CDR3 length: 15 amino acids. V shed 8 bases and J shed 1 base, with 18 bases lying between them.

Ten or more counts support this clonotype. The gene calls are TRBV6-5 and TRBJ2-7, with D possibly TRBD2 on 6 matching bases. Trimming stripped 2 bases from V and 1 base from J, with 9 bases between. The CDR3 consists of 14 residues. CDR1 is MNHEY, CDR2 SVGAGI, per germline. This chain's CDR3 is CASSYAGPSYEQYF. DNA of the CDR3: TGTGCCAGCAGTTACGCGGGACCGTCCTACGAGCAGTACTTC.

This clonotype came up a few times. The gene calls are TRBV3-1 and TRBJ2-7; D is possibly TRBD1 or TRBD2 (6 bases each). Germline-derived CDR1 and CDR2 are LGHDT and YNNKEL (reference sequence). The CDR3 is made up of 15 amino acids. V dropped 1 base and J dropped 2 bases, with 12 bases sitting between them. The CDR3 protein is CASSQGSRGAYEQYF. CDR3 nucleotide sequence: TGTGCCAGCAGCCAAGGGTCTAGGGGGGCCTACGAGCAGTACTTC.

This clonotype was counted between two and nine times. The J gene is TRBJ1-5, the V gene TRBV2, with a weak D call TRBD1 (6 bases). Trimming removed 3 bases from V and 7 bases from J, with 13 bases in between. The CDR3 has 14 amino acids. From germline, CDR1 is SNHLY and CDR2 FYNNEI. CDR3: CASSEGTGTQPQHF. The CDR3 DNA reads TGTGCCAGCAGTGAGGGTACAGGGACGCAGCCCCAGCATTTT. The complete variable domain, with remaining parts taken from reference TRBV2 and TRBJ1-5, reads EPEVTQTPSHQVTQMGQEVILRCVPISNHLYFYWYRQILGQKVEFLVSFYNNEISEKSEIFDDQFSVERPDGSNFTLKIRSTKLEDSAMYFCASSEGTGTQPQHFGDGTRLSIL.